These 5 T cell receptor beta chains were sequenced from one sample in a study of T-cell reconstitution after alpha-beta-depleted transplantation in children (TCRdb year 2016). The sample's treatment or condition, from its label and the paper: allogeneic hematopoietic cell transplantation with graft depleted of TCRalphabeta T cells and CD19 B cells. Libraries were built with PCR. TCRdb names Illumina HiSeq 2500 as the instrument used. To normalize quantification of the TCRbeta repertoire, the TCR libraries were built with molecular barcoding that relied on unique molecular identifiers. Through fastp at Q25 and MiXCR, TCRdb rebuilt clones from the public reads, retaining in-frame beta chains. Entries are consolidated by CDR3 protein sequence, retaining the most common genes and DNA. For this sample there are hundreds of thousands of distinct CDR3 sequences; roughly 13% appear just once. The ten largest clones take up 0.79% of the sample.

Material: PBMCs, obtained before TCRalphabeta/CD19-depleted stem cell transplant. These receptors originate from a girl aged 2 to 9 with congenital amegakaryocytic thrombocytopenia, due to receive a stem cell transplant.

In its sample, this clonotype was seen many times. The V call is TRBV11-2, the J call TRBJ1-3; D not resolved. The V and J ends lost 6 bases and 0 bases respectively, with 6 bases between them. The CDR3 consists of 13 residues. In germline, CDR1 is SGHAT, CDR2 FQNNGV. The CDR3 is CASSPFSGNTIYF. The CDR3 bases are TGTGCCAGCAGTCCCTTCTCTGGAAACACCATATATTTT.

This clonotype was recorded a few times. This chain links TRBV12-3 or TRBV12-4 with TRBJ2-7; 7 bases are a match to TRBD2. The CDR3 loop spans 13 amino acids. The V gene end was trimmed by 5 bases and the J gene end by 5 bases; junction bases not matched to a gene: 6. The CDR3 sequence is CASSHSTSDEQYF. In DNA, the CDR3 is TGTGCCAGCAGTCACTCCACTAGCGACGAGCAGTACTTC.

This clonotype was seen only a few times. V usage is TRBV5-1 and J usage is TRBJ2-1; 8 bases line up with TRBD1. This CDR3 is built from 17 residues. Germline CDR1 reads SGHRS; CDR2 reads YFSETQ. The V gene end was trimmed by 2 bases and the J gene end by 4 bases; junction bases not matched to a gene: 11. The CDR3 sequence is CASSLDLRDRYYNEQFF. DNA of the CDR3: TGCGCCAGCAGCTTAGACCTCCGGGACAGGTATTACAATGAGCAGTTCTTC.

There are many counts of this clonotype. The V call is TRBV12-3 or TRBV12-4, the J call TRBJ2-1; weak D call: TRBD2 (6 bases). With 3 bases removed from V and 9 bases from J, the gap between germline ends came to 9 bases. The CDR3 is made up of 12 amino acids. The CDR3 region has the DNA TGTGCCAGCAGTTTGGAGGGCACTGAGCAGTTCTTC. This sequence encodes CASSLEGTEQFF.

This chain links TRBV2 with TRBJ2-7; 13 bases match TRBD2. Germline CDR1 is SNHLY and CDR2 is FYNNEI. The V segment lost 8 bases and the J segment 6 bases; nucleotides outside the gene matches: 4. The CDR3 runs 13 residues. CDR3 nucleotides: TGTGCCAGCGTTACTAGCGGGAGGGGCGAGCAGTACTTC. Protein: CASVTSGRGEQYF.